These 5 T cell receptor beta chains share one sample of origin, sequenced in a study of shared clonotypes between healthy human individuals. Only in-frame clones appear in the TCRdb table, and some are missing; sequencing was by immunoSEQ multiplex PCR. The top ten hold about 10% of the sample, which has 300,000 to 350,000 clones, about 73% seen once. The source material was memory CD4+ T cells sorted from blood. Specified subset: CD45RA-negative fraction. The source of these receptors is a man aged 30-40 years in good health.

The chain couples TRBV5-1 to TRBJ2-3; 7 bases line up with TRBD1. CDR3 length equals 14 residues. The germline V gene has CDR1 SGHRS and CDR2 YFSETQ. Germline trimming cut 4 bases from V and 2 bases from J; bases unmatched to any gene: 4. The CDR3 bases are TGCGCCAGCAGCATGGGACAGACCACAGATACGCAGTATTTT. Translated, it gives CASSMGQTTDTQYF.

This chain joins TRBV7-2 and TRBJ2-5; unclear D gene. Germline lookup yields CDR1 SGHTA and CDR2 FQGNSA. The CDR3 is 13 residues long. Trimming removed 5 bases at V and 1 base at J, with 8 bases between. CDR3 coding DNA: TGTGCCAGCAGCCGACAAACCCAAGAGACCCAGTACTTC. Protein sequence: CASSRQTQETQYF.

This clone showed up just a few times. This chain connects TRBV11-2 to TRBJ2-1; 9 nucleotides match TRBD1. Germline CDR1 and CDR2: SGHAT and FQNNGV. CDR3 length: 15 residues. Losses at the gene ends were 5 bases for V and 4 bases for J; bases not matched to a gene: 6. The CDR3 sequence: CASSPPGTGYNEQFF. The CDR3 DNA sequence: TGTGCCAGCAGCCCCCCCGGGACAGGGTACAATGAGCAGTTCTTC.

This clone was recorded many times. The V and J genes are TRBV7-2 and TRBJ2-3, with TRBD1 as a possible D gene (5 bases). V lost 8 bases, J lost 1 base, and 16 bases lay in between. This CDR3 comprises 15 residues. From germline, CDR1 is SGHTA and CDR2 FQGNSA. As DNA, the CDR3 is TGTGCCAGCCAAAGGGGCTCTTCCCGCACAGATACGCAGTATTTT. This translates into CASQRGSSRTDTQYF. Full variable domain (missing parts from reference TRBV7-2 and TRBJ2-3): GAGVSQSPSNKVTEKGKDVELRCDPISGHTALYWYRQSLGQGLEFLIYFQGNSAPDKSGLPSDRFSAERTGGSVSTLTIQRTQQEDSAVYLCASQRGSSRTDTQYFGPGTRLTVL.

This clone showed up just once. V gene TRBV5-1 combines with J gene TRBJ2-1; perhaps TRBD2 as D (5 bases). This CDR3 is 14 amino acids long. The V end lost 6 bases, the J end lost 6 bases, and 16 bases lay between the germline ends. The germline V gene encodes CDR1 SGHRS and CDR2 YFSETQ. The CDR3 region is CASNVEGAGNEQFF. The CDR3 coding sequence is TGCGCCAGCAATGTTGAGGGAGCAGGCAATGAGCAGTTCTTC.